One and the same sample provided the 10 T cell receptor beta chains below, sequenced in a study of T-cell memory formation after mild COVID-19. In TCRdb, the 5' RACE reads were re-called with MiXCR into one record per CDR3 protein. The sample records a few hundred thousand distinct CDR3 sequences, around 30% being singletons. Sequencing input: PBMCs or a T cell subset sorted from them (not recorded which). These receptors were collected from an adult woman who had mild COVID-19 (a few samples of this study predate the infection). Cell type and time point are not known.

The V gene is TRBV4-1, the J gene TRBJ1-6, with 7 bases lining up with TRBD1. V was pared by 0 bases and J by 6 bases, with 5 bases of the junction left unmatched. The CDR3 is made up of 16 amino acids. The germline V gene encodes CDR1 MGHRA and CDR2 YSYEKL. CDR3 DNA: TGCGCCAGCAGCCAAGATCGAAGGGGGCTTAATTCACCCCTCCACTTT. It yields the protein CASSQDRRGLNSPLHF.

This clonotype showed up just a few times. The V gene is TRBV4-2, the J gene TRBJ2-2; the D gene is possibly TRBD2 (6 bases). Germline V gene sequence: CDR1 LGHNA, CDR2 YNFKEQ. The V and J ends lost 5 bases and 10 bases respectively, with 20 bases between them. This CDR3 comprises 15 residues. CDR3 region: CASSDLTRGSEELFF. CDR3 coding DNA: TGTGCCAGCAGCGATTTGACTAGAGGGTCCGAGGAGCTGTTTTTT.

The V and J genes are TRBV9 and TRBJ2-5, with D possibly being TRBD1 (7 bases). V lost 7 bases, J lost 5 bases, and 18 bases lay in between. Germline loops: CDR1 SGDLS, CDR2 YYNGEE. The CDR3 is made up of 14 amino acids. In DNA form, the CDR3 reads TGTGCCAGCGCCAGGGGGGCCCTGGTGGAGACCCAGTACTTC. It encodes CASARGALVETQYF.

This clonotype turned up a few times. This rearrangement joins TRBV7-3 to TRBJ2-6; TRBD1 matches 7 bases. V lost 1 base and J lost 1; bases outside the gene matches: 1. Germline loops: CDR1 SGHTA, CDR2 FQGTGA. The length of the CDR3 is 16 residues. The CDR3 DNA reads as TGTGCCAGCAGCTTAAACAGGGGATCTGGGGCCAACGTCCTGACTTTC. Amino acids: CASSLNRGSGANVLTF.

For the CDR3, the DNA is TGCGCCAGCAGCTACGGGACGAACCAGTACTTC. Translating it yields CASSYGTNQYF. This chain links TRBV5-1 with TRBJ2-7; D might be TRBD1 or TRBD2, each matching 5 bases. The CDR3 spans 11 residues. Trimming took 3 bases from V and 10 from J, leaving 11 bases between them. The germline V gene has CDR1 SGHRS and CDR2 YFSETQ.

Turning to this clonotype: One end of the junction varies from germline; a read error may be responsible. The J gene is TRBJ1-2, the V gene TRBV20-1, with D perhaps TRBD1 (5 bases). CDR3 length: 14 residues. CDR1 is DFQATT and CDR2 is SNEGSKA in the germline V gene (reference sequence). CDR3 in amino acids: CSARERGANCGYTF. Here the CDR3 DNA reads TGCAGTGCTAGAGAGAGAGGGGCAAACTGTGGCTACACCTTC.

This CDR3 is CASSWTGGETNEQFF. The CDR3, as DNA: TGTGCCAGCAGCTGGACAGGGGGGGAAACGAATGAGCAGTTCTTC. V usage is TRBV7-3 and J usage is TRBJ2-1; TRBD1 matches at 10 bases. Trimming removed 4 bases from V and 7 bases from J; junction bases left unmatched: 7. This CDR3 has 15 residues. Germline CDR1 SGHTA, CDR2 FQGTGA.

This clonotype has only a few counts. The chain is built from TRBV18 and TRBJ2-5, with 8 bases fitting TRBD2. CDR3 length: 13 amino acids. The V and J ends lost 3 bases and 7 bases, in that order; junction bases with no gene match: 4. The germline V gene encodes CDR1 KGHSH and CDR2 LQKENI. CDR3 DNA sequence: TGTGCCAGCTCACCCGGGACTAGAGGGACCCAGTACTTC. Protein sequence: CASSPGTRGTQYF. Together with reference TRBV18 and TRBJ2-5, the CDR3 gives the full variable domain: NAGVMQNPRHLVRRRGQEARLRCSPMKGHSHVYWYRQLPEEGLKFMVYLQKENIIDESGMPKERFSAEFPKEGPSILRIQQVVRGDSAAYFCASSPGTRGTQYFGPGTRLLVL.

This clonotype was counted only a few times. The chain links TRBV3-1 to TRBJ2-7, with 9 bases identical to TRBD2. The V gene end was trimmed by 1 base and the J gene end by 2 bases; junction bases not matched to a gene: 3. The germline CDR1 and CDR2 sequences are LGHDT and YNNKEL (reference sequence). There are 15 residues in the CDR3. CDR3: CASSQASGEPYEQYF. The CDR3 DNA follows: TGTGCCAGCAGCCAAGCTAGCGGGGAGCCCTACGAGCAGTACTTC.

The chain carries TRBV15 and TRBJ2-5; either TRBD1 or TRBD2 may supply D (5 bases each). Germline values: CDR1 LNHNV, CDR2 YYDKDF (reference sequence). The CDR3 spans 16 residues. With 1 base removed from V and 4 bases from J, the gap between germline ends came to 16 bases. CDR3 sequence reads: CATSRALGTFGETQYF. The DNA of the CDR3 is TGTGCCACCAGCAGAGCTCTCGGGACCTTCGGAGAGACCCAGTACTTC.